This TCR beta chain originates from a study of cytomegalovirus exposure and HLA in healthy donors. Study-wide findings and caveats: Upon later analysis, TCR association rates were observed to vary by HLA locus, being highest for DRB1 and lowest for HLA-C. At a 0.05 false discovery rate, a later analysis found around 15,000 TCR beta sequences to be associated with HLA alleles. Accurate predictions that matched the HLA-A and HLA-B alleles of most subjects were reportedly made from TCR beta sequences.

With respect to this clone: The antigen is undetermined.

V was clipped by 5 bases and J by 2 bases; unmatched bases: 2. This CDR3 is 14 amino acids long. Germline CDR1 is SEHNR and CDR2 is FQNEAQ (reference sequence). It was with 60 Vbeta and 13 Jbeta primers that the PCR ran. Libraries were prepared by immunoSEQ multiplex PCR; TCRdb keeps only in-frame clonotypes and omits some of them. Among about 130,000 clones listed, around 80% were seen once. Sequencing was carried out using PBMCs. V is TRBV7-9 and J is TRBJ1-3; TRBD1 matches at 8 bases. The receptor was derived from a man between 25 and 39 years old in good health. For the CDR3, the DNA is TGTGCCAGCAGCGCCAGGGGGCCTGGAAACACCATATATTTT. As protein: CASSARGPGNTIYF.